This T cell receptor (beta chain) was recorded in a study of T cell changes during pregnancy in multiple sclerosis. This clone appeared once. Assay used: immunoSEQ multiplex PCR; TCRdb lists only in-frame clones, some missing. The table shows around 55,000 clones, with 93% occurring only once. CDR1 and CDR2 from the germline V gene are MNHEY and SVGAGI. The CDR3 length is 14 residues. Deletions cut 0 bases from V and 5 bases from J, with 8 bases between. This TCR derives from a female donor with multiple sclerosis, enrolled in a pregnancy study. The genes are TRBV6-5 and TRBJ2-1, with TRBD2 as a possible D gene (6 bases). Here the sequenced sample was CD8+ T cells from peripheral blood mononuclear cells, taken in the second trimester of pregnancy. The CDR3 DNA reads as TGTGCCAGCAGTTACTCGGGGGGAAACAATGAGCAGTTCTTC. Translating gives CASSYSGGNNEQFF.